This section outlines one T cell receptor beta chain sequence together with its context. Its antigen is undetermined. V dropped 1 base and J dropped 5 bases, with 11 bases sitting between them. CDR3 length: 14 amino acids. Germline loops: CDR1 SGHDN, CDR2 FVKESK. Every donor was a healthy person donating bone marrow. The data are from a study of cytomegalovirus exposure and HLA in healthy donors. Findings of the study overall: Roughly uniform sequencing depth across donors was assumed, possibly incorrectly.

Primers: 60 Vbeta forward and 13 Jbeta reverse. Assay: immunoSEQ multiplex PCR; the TCRdb copy retains only in-frame clones and omits some. The repertoire holds about 140,000 clones, with more than 70% as singletons. The source is a man in his forties or fifties in good health and CMV-seronegative. The sequenced sample consisted of PBMCs. The chain couples TRBV14 to TRBJ2-5; possibly TRBD2 for D (6 bases). The CDR3, as DNA: TGTGCCAGCAGCCAAGGTGCGGGGACGGAGACCCAGTACTTC. It encodes CASSQGAGTETQYF. The full variable domain, rest sourced from reference TRBV14 and TRBJ2-5, is EAGVTQFPSHSVIEKGQTVTLRCDPISGHDNLYWYRRVMGKEIKFLLHFVKESKQDESGMPNNRFLAERTGGTYSTLKVQPAELEDSGVYFCASSQGAGTETQYFGPGTRLLVL.